The 30 T cell receptor beta chains below all came from one sample that was sequenced in a study of identical twins. TCRdb re-analysed the 5' RACE reads in MiXCR, keeping a single row per CDR3 protein. Counted here are 450,000 to 600,000 distinct CDR3 sequences, around 20% occurring once; the ten biggest clones make up 0.4% to 0.6%. The same sample was also used in a study of yellow fever vaccine responses in identical twins.

The sample comprised CD4+ T cells sorted from blood. The receptors come from a woman aged 18-29 years in good health.

The CDR3 region has the DNA TGTGCCAGCAGTCGACGACTAGCGGGGGAACAAGAGACCCAGTACTTC. As protein: CASSRRLAGEQETQYF. The chain has TRBV12-3 or TRBV12-4 and TRBJ2-5; TRBD2 aligns across 12 bases. This CDR3 is 16 amino acids long. Trimming at V came to 5 bases and at J to 2 bases, leaving 6 bases not matched to a gene.

The chain couples TRBV15 to TRBJ2-7; 8 bases align to TRBD1. Per germline, CDR1 LNHNV and CDR2 YYDKDF (reference sequence). The J segment lost 5 bases and the V segment lost 3 bases, leaving 0 bases of the junction unmatched. The length of the CDR3 is 12 residues. CDR3 sequence: CATSRTGDEQYF. The CDR3 bases are TGTGCCACCAGCAGGACAGGGGACGAGCAGTACTTC.

V is TRBV5-1 and J is TRBJ2-1; 10 bases map to TRBD2. CDR3 size: 15 residues. The J segment lost 9 bases and the V segment lost 4 bases, leaving 10 bases of the junction unmatched. Germline CDR1 is SGHRS and CDR2 is YFSETQ. The CDR3 region is CASSSALAGVFEQFF. The CDR3 DNA sequence: TGCGCCAGCAGCAGTGCTCTAGCGGGGGTTTTTGAGCAGTTCTTC.

Only a few counts were recorded for this clonotype. This sequence joins TRBV7-9 and TRBJ2-1, with 9 bases lining up with TRBD1. Germline V gene lookup returns CDR1 SEHNR and CDR2 FQNEAQ (reference sequence). This CDR3 region has 14 residues. V shed 5 bases, J shed 3 bases, and the junction held 2 bases outside the gene matches. The CDR3 region has the DNA TGTGCCAGCAGCACGGGACAGGGCTACAATGAGCAGTTCTTC. Residues: CASSTGQGYNEQFF.

The chain recombines TRBV5-1 with TRBJ2-2; D uncertain. The germline V and J ends were trimmed by 5 bases and 6 bases, with 11 bases remaining between them. CDR3 length: 13 residues. The germline V gene has CDR1 SGHRS and CDR2 YFSETQ. CDR3 region: CASRPGGSGELFF. CDR3 coding DNA: TGCGCCAGCAGGCCTGGCGGTTCCGGGGAGCTGTTTTTT.

The chain combines TRBV12-3 or TRBV12-4 with TRBJ1-6, with D possibly being TRBD1 (6 bases). V lost 6 bases to trimming and J lost 14 bases, with 14 bases between them. The length of the CDR3 is 12 residues. The CDR3 DNA is TGTGCCAGCAGCGACGACAGGATCACCCTCCACTTT. Its translation: CASSDDRITLHF.

The table lists this clonotype with a few counts. The rearrangement uses TRBV12-3 or TRBV12-4 and TRBJ1-1; 8 nucleotides align to TRBD1. This CDR3 is built from 15 residues. Losses at the gene ends were 3 bases for V and 0 bases for J; bases not matched to a gene: 3. The CDR3: CASSFYRGLNTEAFF. In nucleotides, the CDR3 is TGTGCCAGCAGTTTCTACAGGGGGTTGAACACTGAAGCTTTCTTT.

This clonotype was detected a few times. The chain recombines TRBV20-1 with TRBJ2-5, with TRBD2 as a possible D gene (6 bases). V lost 3 bases and J 5 bases, leaving 13 bases between the germline ends. The CDR3 length is 13 residues. The germline V gene has CDR1 DFQATT and CDR2 SNEGSKA (reference sequence). The CDR3 nucleotides are TGCAGTGCTAGTGGGACGGGAGTGGAGACCCAGTACTTC. This codes for CSASGTGVETQYF.

V gene TRBV9 combines with J gene TRBJ2-3, with D perhaps assigned TRBD1 or TRBD2 (5 bases each). Trimming removed 3 bases from V and 2 bases from J, with 16 bases in between. The CDR3 spans 16 residues. Germline V gives CDR1 SGDLS, CDR2 YYNGEE. In DNA, the CDR3 is TGTGCCAGCAGCGGCGCCCGGGGCAGGTACACAGATACGCAGTATTTT. It yields the protein CASSGARGRYTDTQYF.

The chain links TRBV5-6 to TRBJ2-4, with 7 positions matching TRBD1. Germline V gene sequence: CDR1 SGHDT, CDR2 YYEEEE. With V trimmed by 3 bases and J by 3 bases, 3 bases remained unmatched. The CDR3 contains 14 residues. CDR3 sequence: CASSSGQLKNIQYF. The CDR3 DNA follows: TGTGCCAGCAGCTCGGGACAGCTCAAAAACATTCAGTACTTC. Based on the CDR3 plus reference TRBV5-6 and TRBJ2-4, the full variable domain is DAGVTQSPTHLIKTRGQQVTLRCSPKSGHDTVSWYQQALGQGPQFIFQYYEEEERQRGNFPDRFSGHQFPNYSSELNVNALLLGDSALYLCASSSGQLKNIQYFGAGTRLSVL.

The sample holds a few counts of this clonotype. This sequence joins TRBV7-8 and TRBJ2-1, with D possibly being TRBD1 or TRBD2 (5 bases each). The germline V gene has CDR1 SGHVS and CDR2 FQNEAQ. The germline V and J ends were trimmed by 5 bases and 11 bases, with 13 bases remaining between them. This CDR3 has 12 amino acids. CDR3 in DNA: TGTGCCAGCAGCCAGGTGAGGGGCAAGCAGTTCTTC. Translating it yields CASSQVRGKQFF.

The rearrangement links TRBV21-1 to TRBJ2-7; the table's D gene call, TRBD1, was not cross checked with the DNA. TRBV21-1 is a pseudogene segment. The CDR3 is 16 residues long. The CDR3 bases are TGTGCCAGCAGCAAAGGCCGGACAGGGGTAACCTACGAGCAGTACGTC. Residues: CASSKGRTGVTYEQYV.

The chain couples TRBV29-1 to TRBJ1-1; D call uncertain. The CDR3 runs 12 residues. Trimming took off 5 bases at V and 0 bases at J, with 7 bases between the two ends. Germline CDR1 is SQVTM and CDR2 is ANQGSEA. The CDR3 DNA sequence: TGCAGCGTTTATGACCTGAACACTGAAGCTTTCTTT. It is translated as CSVYDLNTEAFF.

This clonotype appeared a few times. This CDR3 reads CASSLAGRTVVYEQFF. CDR3 nucleotides: TGTGCCAGCAGCTTGGCTGGAAGGACAGTTGTCTATGAGCAGTTCTTC. The chain links TRBV5-6 to TRBJ2-1; a weak D match, TRBD1 (6 bases). Germline V CDR1 and CDR2: SGHDT, YYEEEE. Trimming left V 0 bases short and J 8 bases short, with 18 bases between. The CDR3 totals 16 residues.

This clonotype turned up a few times. The chain carries TRBV28 and TRBJ2-3, with D perhaps matching TRBD2 (5 bases). The germline V and J ends were trimmed by 7 bases and 5 bases, with 10 bases remaining between them. The CDR3 contains 12 residues. Germline V CDR1 and CDR2: MDHEN, SYDVKM. CDR3 sequence (DNA): TGTGCCAGCACGGGATGGGGAGATACGCAGTATTTT. This translates into CASTGWGDTQYF.

The V gene is TRBV24-1, the J gene TRBJ2-7; 9 bases line up with TRBD1. V was pared by 3 bases and J by 6 bases, with 5 bases of the junction left unmatched. Germline V gives CDR1 KGHDR, CDR2 SFDVKD. CDR3 size: 14 residues. The CDR3 loop reads CATSDPGQGSEQYF. The CDR3 DNA sequence: TGTGCCACCAGTGATCCGGGACAGGGTTCCGAGCAGTACTTC.

This clonotype was observed a few times. This sequence joins TRBV12-3 or TRBV12-4 and TRBJ2-5; 11 nucleotides match TRBD1. The CDR3 runs 14 residues. Trimming at V came to 3 bases and at J to 3 bases, leaving 0 bases not matched to a gene. CDR3 sequence reads: CASSLGQGEETQYF. The CDR3 bases are TGTGCCAGCAGTTTGGGACAGGGGGAAGAGACCCAGTACTTC.

This clonotype was seen a handful of times. V and J are TRBV7-8 and TRBJ2-7, with 7 bases aligning to TRBD2. Germline trimming cut 5 bases from V and 2 bases from J; bases unmatched to any gene: 12. The CDR3 runs to 16 residues. Germline lookup yields CDR1 SGHVS and CDR2 FQNEAQ. The CDR3 nucleotides read TGTGCCAGCAGCCCCCGACCTCTAGCGGCAGCCTACGAGCAGTACTTC. Encoded protein: CASSPRPLAAAYEQYF.

The rearrangement joins TRBV12-5 to TRBJ2-3; 12 bases are a match to TRBD2. The V gene's germline CDR1 is LGHNT and CDR2 FRNRAP. The CDR3 is made up of 18 amino acids. The ends lost 3 bases at V and 1 base at J; junction bases unmatched: 8. CDR3 DNA: TGTGCTAGTGGTTTCGGACCCCTAGCGGGGGGGGGCACAGATACGCAGTATTTT. Translating it yields CASGFGPLAGGGTDTQYF.

The chain carries TRBV4-1 and TRBJ2-3; 8 bases are shared with TRBD2. Germline loops: CDR1 MGHRA, CDR2 YSYEKL. This CDR3 spans 16 amino acids. V shed 1 base, J shed 5 bases, and the junction held 8 bases outside the gene matches. CDR3 sequence reads: CASSQAGGLVRDTQYF. The DNA of the CDR3 is TGCGCCAGCAGCCAAGCGGGGGGACTAGTGAGAGATACGCAGTATTTT.

This clonotype was observed a few times. The chain recombines TRBV6-7 with TRBJ2-2; TRBD2 agrees at 13 bases. TRBV6-7 is an ORF, with its function uncertain. The CDR3 contains 22 residues. After removal of 0 bases from V and 0 bases from J, the junction contained 13 bases not matched to a gene. The CDR3 sequence: CASSYSSSVRTSGGTNTGELFF. The CDR3 DNA follows: TGTGCCAGCAGTTACTCGAGTTCGGTCCGGACTAGCGGGGGAACGAACACCGGGGAGCTGTTTTTT.

There are a few counts of this clonotype. This chain joins TRBV28 and TRBJ2-5; D gene uncertain. The CDR3 loop spans 16 amino acids. Germline assignment: CDR1 MDHEN and CDR2 SYDVKM. V was trimmed by 4 bases and J by 1 base, leaving 16 bases between them. The CDR3 reads CASSSRTILLQETQYF. In nucleotides, the CDR3 is TGTGCCAGCAGTTCTCGGACGATCCTACTCCAAGAGACCCAGTACTTC.

The J gene is TRBJ2-1, the V gene TRBV6-5, with 9 bases fitting TRBD1. The germline V gene encodes CDR1 MNHEY and CDR2 SVGAGI. Unmatched junction bases numbered 4, after V lost 3 bases and J lost 7 bases. The CDR3 runs to 14 residues. The CDR3 sequence: CASSYGTGSNEQFF. For the CDR3, the DNA is TGTGCCAGCAGTTATGGGACAGGGTCGAATGAGCAGTTCTTC.

The chain links TRBV19 to TRBJ2-5; TRBD2 matches at 11 bases. With V trimmed by 4 bases and J by 5 bases, 6 bases remained unmatched. Germline V gives CDR1 LNHDA, CDR2 SQIVND (reference sequence). The CDR3 length is 15 residues. The CDR3 loop reads CASSSTSGRVETQYF. CDR3 DNA: TGTGCCAGTAGTAGCACTAGCGGGAGAGTGGAGACCCAGTACTTC.

The chain is built from TRBV25-1 and TRBJ1-2, with unresolved D. Germline assignment: CDR1 MGHDK and CDR2 SYGVNS. The ends were cut back, 0 bases at V and 2 bases at J, with 4 bases in the middle. This CDR3 region has 13 residues. The CDR3 spells CASSEYLNYGYTF. CDR3 coding DNA: TGTGCCAGCAGTGAATACCTGAACTATGGCTACACCTTC.

This clonotype appeared a few times. V usage is TRBV12-3 or TRBV12-4 and J usage is TRBJ2-3; TRBD2 might be the D (5 bases). The CDR3 has 13 residues. The V end was cut by 1 base, the J end by 9 bases, with 11 bases between. DNA for the CDR3: TGTGCCAGCAGTTTAGGTATTTCGGGGACGCAGTATTTT. Protein product: CASSLGISGTQYF.

J is TRBJ2-7 and V is TRBV6-1, with D unclear. Germline V gene sequence: CDR1 MNHNS, CDR2 SASEGT. The length of the CDR3 is 11 residues. V lost 8 bases, J lost 4 bases, and 9 bases lay in between. CDR3 in amino acids: CASHGHYEQYF. CDR3 DNA: TGTGCCAGCCACGGTCATTACGAGCAGTACTTC.

The chain couples TRBV2 to TRBJ1-2, with D unresolved. CDR1 SNHLY and CDR2 FYNNEI come from the germline V gene. This CDR3 is built from 14 residues. With 2 bases removed from V and 0 bases from J, the gap between germline ends came to 7 bases. Here the CDR3 reads CASSESEANYGYTF. The CDR3 DNA reads as TGTGCCAGCAGTGAATCAGAAGCTAACTATGGCTACACCTTC.

This clonotype was recorded once. The V call is TRBV20-1, the J call TRBJ2-3, with 11 nucleotides matching TRBD2. The V gene end was trimmed by 2 bases and the J gene end by 5 bases; junction bases not matched to a gene: 3. Germline V gene data show CDR1 as DFQATT and CDR2 as SNEGSKA (reference sequence). CDR3 size: 14 residues. The CDR3 here is CSARKLAGEDTQYF. In DNA form, the CDR3 reads TGCAGTGCTAGAAAACTAGCGGGGGAAGATACGCAGTATTTT.

The rearrangement joins TRBV5-1 to TRBJ1-1; D is undetermined. This CDR3 has 13 residues. Trimming shortened V by 0 bases and J by 9 bases, and 12 bases separated the two germline ends. Germline CDR1 and CDR2: SGHRS and YFSETQ. CDR3 protein: CASSLEGIPQAFF. DNA for the CDR3: TGCGCCAGCAGCTTGGAAGGCATTCCCCAAGCTTTCTTT.